This TCR beta chain originates from a study of vaccination effects on CD4 cells after COVID-19. General study results and limits: A shortage of convalescent patients and an absence of early post-infection timepoints characterized the study. Late in the post-vaccination period, infection-induced and vaccine-induced clones underwent marked clonal contraction.

Antigen-specific CD4+ T cells were first expanded with viral peptide pools by the ViraFEST assay and only then sequenced. At the end of 10 days of culture, CD4+ T cells were isolated. Vaccination of participants consisted of two doses of either the BNT162b2 or mRNA-1273 vaccine. Wells each received 1.8 million or so PBMC, cultured with approximately 9.1 IU/ml IL-2 and about 10 ug/ml peptides. Details on this clone: The target antigen is unknown.

TCRdb's table, derived via immunoSEQ multiplex PCR, lists solely in-frame clones and lacks some. The sample carries about 72,000 clones, approximately 81% recorded once. V lost 3 bases to trimming and J lost 4 bases, with 7 bases between them. The CDR3 contains 13 residues. Germline CDR1 LNHDA, CDR2 SQIVND (reference sequence). The chain is built from TRBV19 and TRBJ1-3, with no clear D. The sequence came from a human donor who received a COVID-19 vaccine. The sample here was CD4+ T cells from PBMCs cultured with HCoV-229E spike peptides, taken after COVID-19 vaccination. The CDR3: CASSIMEGNTIYF. CDR3 sequence (DNA): TGTGCCAGTAGTATCATGGAGGGAAACACCATATATTTT. The variable domain in full, completed from reference TRBV19 and TRBJ1-3, reads DGGITQSPKYLFRKEGQNVTLSCEQNLNHDAMYWYRQDPGQGLRLIYYSQIVNDFQKGDIAEGYSVSREKKESFPLTVTSAQKNPTAFYLCASSIMEGNTIYFGEGSWLTVV.